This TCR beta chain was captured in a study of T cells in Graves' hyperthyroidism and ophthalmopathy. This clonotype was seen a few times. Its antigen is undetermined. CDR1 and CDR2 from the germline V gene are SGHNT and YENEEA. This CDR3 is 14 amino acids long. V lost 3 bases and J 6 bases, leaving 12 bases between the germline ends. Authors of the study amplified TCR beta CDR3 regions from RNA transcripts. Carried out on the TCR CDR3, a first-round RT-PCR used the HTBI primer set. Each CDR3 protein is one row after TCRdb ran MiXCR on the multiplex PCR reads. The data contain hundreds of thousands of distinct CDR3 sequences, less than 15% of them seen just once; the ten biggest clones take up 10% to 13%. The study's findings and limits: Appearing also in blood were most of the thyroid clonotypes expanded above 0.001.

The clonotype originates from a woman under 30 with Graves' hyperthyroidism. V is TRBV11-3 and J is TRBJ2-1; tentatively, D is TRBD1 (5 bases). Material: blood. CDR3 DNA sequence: TGTGCCAGCAGCTTGCCCTTTAGGGGCAATGAGCAGTTCTTC. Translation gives CASSLPFRGNEQFF.